The clone carrying this T cell receptor beta chain was seen a handful of times. The data were obtained in a study of shared clonotypes between healthy human individuals. Unsorted PBMC DNA went through sequencing on ten immunoSEQ deep assay plates. The table came from immunoSEQ multiplex PCR; TCRdb's copy has only in-frame clones and leaves some out. The table records about half a million clones, 70% to 85% of them present only once. Donors were healthy HIV-negative adults without recently reported acute infections or vaccinations. V lost 4 bases and J lost 6, with 7 bases in between. CDR1 and CDR2 (germline): SGDLS, YYNGEE. The CDR3 consists of 12 residues.

The TCR originated in a woman aged 40-49 years in good health. Some clones in this sample may be carry-over from other donors' samples. Specimen: PBMCs. The chain links TRBV9 to TRBJ1-4; D call uncertain. The CDR3 is CASSRADEKLFF. CDR3 DNA sequence: TGTGCCAGCAGCCGGGCGGATGAAAAACTGTTTTTT.